This T cell receptor (beta chain) was sequenced for a study of CD8 T cells in Susac syndrome. Reverse transcription used 0.5 to 1 ug RNA and random hexamers. TCRdb independently ran MiXCR on the immunoSEQ multiplex PCR reads; one entry per CDR3 protein. The sample has 140,000 or so distinct CDR3 sequences, approximately 93% seen once. Germline CDR1 is MNHEY and CDR2 is SMNVEV (reference sequence). The CDR3 consists of 13 residues. The V gene lost 3 bases and the J gene lost 4 bases, with 7 bases spanning the gap. The receptor's source is a human donor in good health. V and J are TRBV27 and TRBJ1-3, with unresolved D. The material sequenced was CD4+ T cells from PBMCs. CDR3 sequence reads: CASSFARGNTIYF. CDR3 nucleotides: TGTGCCAGCAGTTTTGCGCGGGGAAACACCATATATTTT.